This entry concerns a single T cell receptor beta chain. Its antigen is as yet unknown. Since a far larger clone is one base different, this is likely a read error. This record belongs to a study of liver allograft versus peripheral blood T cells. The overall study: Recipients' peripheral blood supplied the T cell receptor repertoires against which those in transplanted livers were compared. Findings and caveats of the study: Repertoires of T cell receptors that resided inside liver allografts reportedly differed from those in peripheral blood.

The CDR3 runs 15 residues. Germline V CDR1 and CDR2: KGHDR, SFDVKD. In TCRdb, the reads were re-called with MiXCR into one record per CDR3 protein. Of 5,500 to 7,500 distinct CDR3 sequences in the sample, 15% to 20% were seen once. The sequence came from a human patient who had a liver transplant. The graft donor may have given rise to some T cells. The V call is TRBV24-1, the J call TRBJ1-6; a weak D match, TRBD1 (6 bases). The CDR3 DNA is TGTGCCAGCAGTCTTGGGGGCTCCTATAATTCACCCCCCCACTTT. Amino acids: CASSLGGSYNSPPHF.